The entry below gives a single T cell receptor (beta chain) sequence along with its context. What it recognizes is unknown. This entry is derived from a study of cytomegalovirus exposure and HLA in healthy donors. Trimming shortened V by 9 bases and J by 1 base, and 9 bases separated the two germline ends. The CDR3 is 12 amino acids. The germline gives CDR1 MGHDK, CDR2 SYGVNS. 13 Jbeta primers and 60 Vbeta primers were used for the PCR. Using immunoSEQ multiplex PCR, the repertoire was profiled, and TCRdb retains in-frame clones only, with some absent. The sample gives more than 140,000 clones, over 60% of which show up once; 3% is in the top ten. Overall study results and limits: HLA allele associations emerged for fewer than 20,000 TCR beta sequences in a later analysis, at 0.05 false discovery rate. Productive status was seen about 90% or about 30% of the time for most TCR beta V segments in an earlier analysis.

This clonotype originated in a woman in her thirties in good health and CMV-seropositive. Sequences were obtained from PBMCs. The chain combines TRBV25-1 with TRBJ2-5; D may be TRBD2 (5 bases). Written as DNA, the CDR3 is TGTGCCAGTGCAGCGGTCCAAGAGACCCAGTACTTC. This codes for CASAAVQETQYF.